Each of the 26 T cell receptor beta chains below was sequenced from the same sample in a study of T cell responses to AZD1222 COVID-19 vaccine. Profiled with immunoSEQ multiplex PCR; TCRdb holds only in-frame clones, not every one. The sample yields about 120,000 clones, about 90% seen once. The sequencing here drew on peripheral blood, taken on day 0 of AZD1222 vaccination. The receptors here all came from an adult in good health.

This chain links TRBV7-8 with TRBJ2-7, with 7 bases fitting TRBD2. Unmatched junction bases numbered 11, after V lost 3 bases and J lost 3 bases. Germline CDR1 SGHVS, CDR2 FQNEAQ. The length of the CDR3 is 16 residues. CDR3 in DNA: TGTGCCAGCAGCTTTTCTGGTGGCGGGAGTCTCTACGAGCAGTACTTC. It yields the protein CASSFSGGGSLYEQYF.

The gene calls are TRBV7-2 and TRBJ1-1; D remains unclear. Trimming left V 6 bases short and J 2 bases short, with 13 bases between. The CDR3 loop spans 14 amino acids. CDR1 and CDR2 (germline): SGHTA, FQGNSA. The CDR3, as DNA: TGTGCCAGCAGTTCAAGGGATTTAAACACTGAAGCTTTCTTT. Its translation is CASSSRDLNTEAFF. Full variable domain (remainder filled in from reference TRBV7-2 and TRBJ1-1): GAGVSQSPSNKVTEKGKDVELRCDPISGHTALYWYRQSLGQGLEFLIYFQGNSAPDKSGLPSDRFSAERTGGSVSTLTIQRTQQEDSAVYLCASSSRDLNTEAFFGQGTRLTVV.

Remarks on this clone: The sample carries other DNA sequences with the same CDR3. The rearrangement joins TRBV5-1 to TRBJ1-2; 7 nucleotides line up with TRBD1. Germline lookup yields CDR1 SGHRS and CDR2 YFSETQ. V shed 0 bases and J 4 bases; nucleotides not matched to a gene: 3. This CDR3 has 14 amino acids. CDR3 sequence (DNA): TGCGCCAGCAGCTTGGGACAGGGTGCCTATGGCTACACCTTC. This codes for CASSLGQGAYGYTF.

V gene TRBV24-1 combines with J gene TRBJ2-1; 7 bases align to TRBD2. J was trimmed by 8 bases and V by 2 bases; bases with no gene match: 14. This CDR3 is 17 amino acids long. Germline lookup yields CDR1 KGHDR and CDR2 SFDVKD. CDR3 loop: CATSDSPGLADSYEQFF. The CDR3 DNA follows: TGTGCCACCAGTGATTCCCCGGGTCTAGCGGATTCGTATGAGCAGTTCTTC.

V usage is TRBV2 and J usage is TRBJ1-1; a weak D match, TRBD1 (6 bases). The CDR3 totals 16 residues. Trimming stripped 4 bases from V and 0 bases from J, with 15 bases between. Germline CDR1 SNHLY, CDR2 FYNNEI. The CDR3 loop is CASSGWGGPMNTEAFF. In DNA form, the CDR3 reads TGTGCCAGCAGTGGTTGGGGGGGCCCCATGAACACTGAAGCTTTCTTT.

The chain employs TRBV28 and TRBJ2-7, with a possible D match to TRBD1 (5 bases). Per germline, CDR1 MDHEN and CDR2 SYDVKM. CDR3 size: 16 residues. V dropped 5 bases and J dropped 3 bases, with 20 bases sitting between them. The CDR3 loop is CASSPPPPGRFYEQYF. The DNA of the CDR3 is TGTGCCAGCAGTCCTCCCCCACCAGGGCGGTTCTACGAGCAGTACTTC.

The V call is TRBV11-3, the J call TRBJ2-3; TRBD2 agrees at 12 bases. CDR3 length: 17 residues. The V gene's germline CDR1 is SGHNT and CDR2 YENEEA. V lost 1 base and J lost 6; bases outside the gene matches: 8. CDR3: CASSLGLTSGSSDTQYF. The CDR3 DNA is TGTGCCAGCAGCTTAGGGCTGACTAGCGGGAGCTCGGATACGCAGTATTTT.

This clone was seen only a few times. The genes are TRBV3-1 (or the pseudogene TRBV3-2) and TRBJ1-2; TRBD1 is a possible D gene (5 bases). This CDR3 contains 15 residues. CDR1 is LGHDT, CDR2 YNNKEL, per germline (reference sequence). V lost 2 bases, J lost 7 bases, and 17 bases lay in between. CDR3 nucleotide sequence: TGTGCCAGCAGCCAAAAGACCCGGGGGGAACTTGGCTACACCTTC. As protein: CASSQKTRGELGYTF.

The chain recombines TRBV30 with TRBJ2-5; the match to TRBD2 covers 8 bases. From germline, CDR1 is GTSNPN and CDR2 SVGIG (reference sequence). With 0 bases clipped from V and 0 bases from J, the junction kept 3 bases outside the gene matches. The CDR3 contains 15 residues. DNA for the CDR3: TGTGCCTGGAGTGTTGGCGGGAGGTACCAAGAGACCCAGTACTTC. This sequence encodes CAWSVGGRYQETQYF.

This chain links TRBV6-5 with TRBJ1-2, with TRBD1 matching over 7 bases. This CDR3 contains 14 residues. Looked up from germline, CDR1 is MNHEY and CDR2 is SVGAGI. V shed 0 bases, J shed 4 bases, and the junction held 2 bases outside the gene matches. CDR3: CASSYSSGGYGYTF. CDR3 nucleotide sequence: TGTGCCAGCAGTTACTCGTCAGGGGGCTATGGCTACACCTTC.

This sequence joins TRBV7-3 and TRBJ1-1; tentative D call: TRBD1 (6 bases). The germline V and J ends were trimmed by 8 bases and 3 bases, with 19 bases remaining between them. The germline V gene has CDR1 SGHTA and CDR2 FQGTGA. The CDR3 is 15 residues long. In DNA form, the CDR3 reads TGTGCCAGCTTGAGAGGGGGGTTGAGGGACACTGAAGCTTTCTTT. Translation gives CASLRGGLRDTEAFF.

This clone was observed a single time. The chain employs TRBV7-2 and TRBJ1-2; 9 bases are a match to TRBD1. Germline V gives CDR1 SGHTA, CDR2 FQGNSA. V was pared by 3 bases and J by 4 bases, with 6 bases of the junction left unmatched. CDR3 size: 15 residues. The CDR3, as DNA: TGTGCCAGCAGCTTTCCGGGACAGGGTTCCTATGGCTACACCTTC. Amino acid sequence: CASSFPGQGSYGYTF.

The chain couples TRBV7-3 to TRBJ2-3; D possibly matches TRBD1 or TRBD2 (5 bases each). The CDR3 contains 14 residues. V was pared by 2 bases and J by 8 bases, with 14 bases between. Looked up from germline, CDR1 is SGHTA and CDR2 is FQGTGA. Here the CDR3 reads CASSLGGASATQYF. DNA of the CDR3: TGTGCCAGCAGCTTAGGGGGAGCTTCGGCTACGCAGTATTTT.

J is TRBJ1-5 and V is TRBV27; D gene uncertain. The CDR3 length is 17 residues. Germline assignment: CDR1 MNHEY and CDR2 SMNVEV (reference sequence). The V and J ends lost 4 bases and 7 bases respectively, with 23 bases between them. The CDR3 is CASSSRPDFLSPQPQHF. The CDR3 coding sequence is TGTGCCAGCAGTTCACGACCGGACTTTCTAAGCCCCCAGCCCCAGCATTTT.

V and J are TRBV2 and TRBJ1-6, with D possibly being TRBD1 (5 bases). Germline loops: CDR1 SNHLY, CDR2 FYNNEI. V gave up 8 bases and J gave up 7 bases, with 18 bases separating them. The CDR3 is 15 residues long. As DNA, the CDR3 is TGTGCCAGCGGAAAGGAGGCAGGGACGAATTCACCCCTCCACTTT. This codes for CASGKEAGTNSPLHF.

V usage is TRBV12-3 or TRBV12-4 and J usage is TRBJ1-2; D is uncertain. CDR3 length: 11 residues. Trimming took 5 bases from V and 10 from J, leaving 11 bases between them. The CDR3 nucleotides are TGTGCCAGCAGTCGACAAGGATCCTACACCTTC. Translated: CASSRQGSYTF.

The rearrangement links TRBV28 to TRBJ2-7, with 14 bases lining up with TRBD2. The V gene end was trimmed by 5 bases and the J gene end by 6 bases; junction bases not matched to a gene: 9. Germline V lookup: CDR1 MDHEN, CDR2 SYDVKM. CDR3 length equals 16 residues. CDR3 DNA sequence: TGTGCCAGCAGTCGGGGACTAGCGGGAGCCTTAAGCGAGCAGTACTTC. Its protein product is CASSRGLAGALSEQYF.

A single count supports this clone. The genes are TRBV5-4 and TRBJ2-3, with 7 bases fitting TRBD1. The CDR3 has 14 residues. CDR1 is SGHNT and CDR2 is YYREEE in the germline V gene (reference sequence). The V gene end was trimmed by 1 base and the J gene end by 5 bases; junction bases not matched to a gene: 4. CDR3 nucleotide sequence: TGTGCCAGCAGCTTGATAACAGGGGAAGATACGCAGTATTTT. It encodes CASSLITGEDTQYF. The complete variable domain, with remaining parts taken from reference TRBV5-4 and TRBJ2-3, reads ETGVTQSPTHLIKTRGQQVTLRCSSQSGHNTVSWYQQALGQGPQFIFQYYREEENGRGNFPPRFSGLQFPNYSSELNVNALELDDSALYLCASSLITGEDTQYFGPGTRLTVL.

This rearrangement joins TRBV25-1 to TRBJ1-5; TRBD1 aligns across 7 bases. The CDR3 is 13 amino acids. The germline gives CDR1 MGHDK, CDR2 SYGVNS. V was clipped by 7 bases and J by 3 bases; unmatched bases: 3. The CDR3 sequence is CASTQGVNQPQHF. CDR3 DNA: TGTGCCAGCACCCAGGGGGTCAATCAGCCCCAGCATTTT.

The chain couples TRBV27 to TRBJ2-1, with D tentatively TRBD2 (7 bases). Germline values: CDR1 MNHEY, CDR2 SMNVEV (reference sequence). This CDR3 contains 16 residues. V lost 5 bases and J lost 7, with 21 bases in between. In nucleotides, the CDR3 is TGTGCCAGCAGTACTCTTCGCGGGGGAGGGGGGAATGAGCAGTTCTTC. Amino acids: CASSTLRGGGGNEQFF.

The CDR3 nucleotides are TGCGCCAGCAGCCAGGACAGAGGGAGCCCTGAAGCTTTCTTT. As protein: CASSQDRGSPEAFF. The chain combines TRBV5-1 with TRBJ1-1; tentative D call: TRBD1 (6 bases). The V gene lost 4 bases and the J gene lost 6 bases, with 16 bases spanning the gap. CDR3 length equals 14 residues. Germline CDR1 SGHRS, CDR2 YFSETQ.

The CDR3 reads CASSLNSYKSEQFF. CDR3 DNA: TGTGCCAGCAGCTTAAACAGCTACAAGTCTGAGCAGTTCTTC. The chain employs TRBV11-3 and TRBJ2-1, with no clear D. Trimming pared 2 bases from V and 9 bases from J, leaving 14 bases between. Germline CDR1 SGHNT, CDR2 YENEEA. CDR3 size: 14 residues.

For the CDR3, the DNA is TGTGCCAGCAGCCCGACAGGGAAAGCTACAATGAACACTGAAGCTTTCTTT. It codes for CASSPTGKATMNTEAFF. This chain joins TRBV28 and TRBJ1-1; TRBD1 aligns across 7 bases. Germline assignment: CDR1 MDHEN and CDR2 SYDVKM. The CDR3 extends over 17 amino acids. V shed 6 bases and J 0 bases; nucleotides not matched to a gene: 13.

The rearrangement uses TRBV5-4 and TRBJ1-4; tentatively, D is TRBD1 (6 bases). This CDR3 comprises 15 residues. The ends were cut back, 4 bases at V and 2 bases at J, with 12 bases in the middle. Germline V CDR1 and CDR2: SGHNT, YYREEE (reference sequence). The CDR3 region has the DNA TGTGCCAGCAGCGTTCAGGGGCGTACTAATGAAAAACTGTTTTTT. Translating it yields CASSVQGRTNEKLFF. Combining the CDR3 with reference TRBV5-4 and TRBJ1-4 gives the whole variable domain ETGVTQSPTHLIKTRGQQVTLRCSSQSGHNTVSWYQQALGQGPQFIFQYYREEENGRGNFPPRFSGLQFPNYSSELNVNALELDDSALYLCASSVQGRTNEKLFFGSGTQLSVL.

The V and J genes are TRBV7-8 and TRBJ1-5; D remains unclear. Germline assignment: CDR1 SGHVS and CDR2 FQNEAQ. V was clipped by 1 base and J by 3 bases, with 13 bases between them. The CDR3 has 16 amino acids. Here the CDR3 DNA reads TGTGCCAGCAGCTTAGTGCCCCGACTGAACAATCAGCCCCAGCATTTT. Translated: CASSLVPRLNNQPQHF.

The rearrangement uses TRBV7-8 and TRBJ2-7, with 10 bases that match TRBD1. There are 14 residues in the CDR3. Germline loops: CDR1 SGHVS, CDR2 FQNEAQ. The ends lost 5 bases at V and 5 bases at J; junction bases unmatched: 6. For the CDR3, the DNA is TGTGCCAGCAGCCAATACGGGACAGGGGACGAGCAGTACTTC. It encodes CASSQYGTGDEQYF.